Listed below are T cell receptor beta chains from one sample, sequenced in a study of blood T cell repertoires in COVID-19. Assay: immunoSEQ multiplex PCR; the TCRdb copy retains only in-frame clones and omits some. Among some 250,000 clones listed, approximately 91% were seen once. What was sequenced was PBMCs or T cells enriched from blood (not recorded which). These receptors all stem from a human donor in a cohort exposed to, infected with or recovered from COVID-19 (not recorded which). The donor label of this sample is uncertain. Both conserved end residues are part of each CDR3. The D gene is left open where the match is weak. The size field is filled for only some rows; it gives once, few, many or a size class.

v_gene,d_gene,abundance,j_gene,CDR3nt,CDR3aa
TRBV9,NA,once,TRBJ2-7,TGTGCCAGCAGCCCCGGGGGAACCTACGAGCAGTACTTC,CASSPGGTYEQYF
TRBV30,TRBD1,NA,TRBJ1-2,TGTGCCTGCTCTGACAGGGGAGGGTGGTATGGCTACACCTTC,CACSDRGGWYGYTF
TRBV12-5,TRBD1,NA,TRBJ1-1,TGTGCTAGTGGTTTGGTAAAGGGGACAGGGGTCGGGAACACTGAAGCTTTCTTT,CASGLVKGTGVGNTEAFF
TRBV19,NA,NA,TRBJ1-1,TGTGCCAGTAGTCGGCAGGGAAAAACTGAAGCTTTCTTT,CASSRQGKTEAFF
TRBV6-5,TRBD1,NA,TRBJ1-2,TGTGCCAGCAGTTACGGCCCTGGGACAGACTATGGCTACACCTTC,CASSYGPGTDYGYTF
TRBV2,NA,NA,TRBJ1-5,TGTGCCAGCAGTGTCTTAGGGAGTTATCAGCCCCAGCATTTT,CASSVLGSYQPQHF
TRBV5-1,NA,NA,TRBJ1-2,TGCGCCAGCAGCTTGGCCCCACTCGGGGAGGGCTACACCTTC,CASSLAPLGEGYTF
TRBV3-1/TRBV3-2,TRBD1,NA,TRBJ1-3,TGTGCCAGCAGCCGAACAGGGGGCACTGGAAACACCATATATTTT,CASSRTGGTGNTIYF
TRBV6-5,TRBD1,NA,TRBJ1-2,TGTGCCAGCAGGATTGGACAGGGGGCTAACTATGGCTACACCTTC,CASRIGQGANYGYTF
TRBV4-1,TRBD2,once,TRBJ2-7,TGCGCCAGCAGCCAAAGTACAGCGGGGAGGTACGAGCAGTACTTC,CASSQSTAGRYEQYF
TRBV19,NA,NA,TRBJ2-1,TGTGCCAGTAGTCAGACTAGTTCTGGCAATGAGCAGTTCTTC,CASSQTSSGNEQFF
TRBV6-5,NA,NA,TRBJ2-7,TGTGCCAGCAGTTACTCCGCGGGGGCAGAATCCTACGAGCAGTACTTC,CASSYSAGAESYEQYF
TRBV5-8,NA,NA,TRBJ2-5,TGTGCCAGCAGACCAGTTCCGGGTGGCGAGACCCAGTACTTC,CASRPVPGGETQYF
TRBV5-4,NA,few,TRBJ1-6,TGTGCCAGCAGCTTGGAGGGGGGGAGGGCGTATAATTCACCCCTCCACTTT,CASSLEGGRAYNSPLHF
TRBV20-1,NA,NA,TRBJ2-3,TGCAGTGCTAGTCCGGGACTCATGAACACAGATACGCAGTATTTT,CSASPGLMNTDTQYF
TRBV30,TRBD1,NA,TRBJ1-6,TGTGCCTGGAGTGCCCCCGGGACAGGGGGATCACCCCTCCACTTT,CAWSAPGTGGSPLHF
TRBV27,NA,NA,TRBJ1-2,TGTGCCAGCAGTTTAGAAGGGGGCTATGGCTACACCTTC,CASSLEGGYGYTF
TRBV5-6,NA,NA,TRBJ1-2,TGTGCCAGCAGCTTGATAAGGGACATCTATGGCTACACCTTC,CASSLIRDIYGYTF
TRBV27,NA,NA,TRBJ1-2,TGTGCCAGCACCAAGGGACCAGGGGCTGGCTACACCTTC,CASTKGPGAGYTF
TRBV29-1,NA,NA,TRBJ1-2,TGCAGCGTTGTAACGGGTGACTACACCTTC,CSVVTGDYTF
TRBV2,NA,once,TRBJ1-6,TGTGCCAGCAGTGGTGGTCAGGGAAATTCACCCCTCCACTTT,CASSGGQGNSPLHF
TRBV6-1,NA,NA,TRBJ1-2,TGTGCCAGCAGTGATTGGGGCGCGGGATATGGCTACACCTTC,CASSDWGAGYGYTF
TRBV2,TRBD2,NA,TRBJ2-7,TGTGCCAGCACCCTACCAAGCGGGGGTCTCTACGAGCAGTACTTC,CASTLPSGGLYEQYF
TRBV5-1,TRBD1,NA,TRBJ1-6,TGCGCCAGCAGCTTGGTTACGGACAGGGCGAGTTCACCCCTCCACTTT,CASSLVTDRASSPLHF
TRBV7-2,TRBD2,NA,TRBJ2-7,TGTGCCAGCAGCTTAGGAGGACTAGCGGGCCTCCTCTCCTACGAGCAGTACTTC,CASSLGGLAGLLSYEQYF
TRBV9,NA,NA,TRBJ2-5,TGTGCCAGCAGCGTAGCTGGTGGGGGAGGAGAGACCCAGTACTTC,CASSVAGGGGETQYF
TRBV10-3,NA,NA,TRBJ2-5,TGTGCCATCAGTGAGGCCGGGGAGGAGACCCAGTACTTC,CAISEAGEETQYF
TRBV3-1/TRBV3-2,TRBD2,NA,TRBJ2-3,TGTGCCAGCAGCCCCCTCGCAGGACTAGCGGGGACAGATACGCAGTATTTT,CASSPLAGLAGTDTQYF
TRBV9,NA,NA,TRBJ2-3,TGTGCCAGCAGCGACGGGAGCACAGATACGCAGTATTTT,CASSDGSTDTQYF
TRBV7-9,TRBD1,NA,TRBJ1-2,TGTGCCAGCAGCTCAAACCTGTGGACAGGTAGCCGTATAAACTATGGCTACACCTTC,CASSSNLWTGSRINYGYTF
TRBV4-3,NA,few,TRBJ1-1,TGCGCCAGCAGCCAAGATAGGGCAGGGGAGACTGAAGCTTTCTTT,CASSQDRAGETEAFF
TRBV7-9,TRBD1,NA,TRBJ2-7,TGTGCCAGCAGTTTACCTTTTTCGGACAGGGTGTACGAGCAGTACTTC,CASSLPFSDRVYEQYF
TRBV5-1,NA,NA,TRBJ1-1,TGCGCCAGCAGCTTACCCTCGGACAGACTGAACACTGAAGCTTTCTTT,CASSLPSDRLNTEAFF
TRBV10-3,TRBD1,NA,TRBJ1-5,TGTGCCATCAGTGAGTCGTGGGACAGGGGGGATCAGCCCCAGCATTTT,CAISESWDRGDQPQHF
TRBV9,TRBD1,NA,TRBJ1-6,TGTGCCAGCAGCGTAGCTACAGGGGGTCTCCTCCACTTT,CASSVATGGLLHF
TRBV13,NA,NA,TRBJ2-2,TGTGCCAGCAGCTTAGACCGGGGTGGAGGGGAGCTGTTTTTT,CASSLDRGGGELFF
TRBV4-1,NA,NA,TRBJ1-1,TGCGCCAGCAGCCAAGGACAGGCCCTGAACACTGAAGCTTTCTTT,CASSQGQALNTEAFF
TRBV13,NA,NA,TRBJ1-1,TGTGCCAGCAGCTTTGGCCTCTGGGGGGGCGCTGAAGCTTTCTTT,CASSFGLWGGAEAFF
TRBV7-2,NA,NA,TRBJ1-2,TGTGCCAGCAGCTTAGGTGGTGCAGGAGGGGTCAATGGCTACACCTTC,CASSLGGAGGVNGYTF
TRBV28,NA,NA,TRBJ1-3,TGTGCCAGCAGTCGGAGGGCCTCTGGAAACACCATATATTTT,CASSRRASGNTIYF
TRBV7-2,TRBD1,NA,TRBJ2-7,TGTGCCAGCAGCATGCCGACCTCCGGGACAGGGAGCTCCTACGAGCAGTACTTC,CASSMPTSGTGSSYEQYF
TRBV2,TRBD2,NA,TRBJ2-1,TGTGCCAGCAGAGCCCCTAAGCGGGGGGGCTTCAATGAGCAGTTCTTC,CASRAPKRGGFNEQFF
TRBV24-1,TRBD1,NA,TRBJ2-7,TGTGCCACCAGTGATCCCAAGGACAGGGGAGATTGTGGCGAGCAGTACTTC,CATSDPKDRGDCGEQYF
TRBV3-1/TRBV3-2,NA,NA,TRBJ1-1,TGTGCCAGCAGCCAAGGGAGAGAGTCTGAAGCTTTCTTT,CASSQGRESEAFF
TRBV2,NA,NA,TRBJ2-6,TGTGCCAGCCGGAGGGTCTTCCCCCGCTCTGGGGCCAACGTCCTGACTTTC,CASRRVFPRSGANVLTF